Sequencing of this T cell receptor (beta chain) was carried out in a study of OX40 agonist ivuxolimab in advanced cancers. The ends lost 2 bases at V and 4 bases at J; junction bases unmatched: 5. The V gene's germline CDR1 is KGHSY and CDR2 FQNENV. The CDR3 spans 15 residues. Data came from immunoSEQ multiplex PCR; TCRdb stores just in-frame clones and leaves some out. The table lists tens of thousands of clones, around nine tenths of them singletons, with over 0.35% in the top ten. The chain recombines TRBV16 with TRBJ1-2, with 9 positions matching TRBD1. This TCR was recovered from an adult with an advanced solid tumor such as melanoma, head and neck, liver or kidney cancer. The sequenced sample was CD4+ or CD8+ T cells sorted from blood, obtained in a trial of the OX40 agonist ivuxolimab. The CDR3 DNA reads as TGTGCCAGCAGCCAAACGGACAGGGGACCCTATGGCTACACCTTC. It translates to CASSQTDRGPYGYTF. Full variable domain (outside the CDR3, taken from reference TRBV16 and TRBJ1-2): GEEVAQTPKHLVRGEGQKAKLYCAPIKGHSYVFWYQQVLKNEFKFLISFQNENVFDETGMPKERFSAKCLPNSPCSLEIQATKLEDSAVYFCASSQTDRGPYGYTFGSGTRLTVV.